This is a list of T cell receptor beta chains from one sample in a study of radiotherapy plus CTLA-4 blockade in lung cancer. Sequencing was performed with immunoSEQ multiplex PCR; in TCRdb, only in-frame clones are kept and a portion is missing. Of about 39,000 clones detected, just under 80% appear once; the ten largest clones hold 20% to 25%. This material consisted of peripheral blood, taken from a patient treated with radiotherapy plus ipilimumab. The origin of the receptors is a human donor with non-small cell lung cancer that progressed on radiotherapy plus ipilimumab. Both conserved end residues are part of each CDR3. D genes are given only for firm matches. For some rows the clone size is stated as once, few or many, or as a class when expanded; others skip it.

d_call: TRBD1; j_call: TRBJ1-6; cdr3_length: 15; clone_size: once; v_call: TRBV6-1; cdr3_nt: TGTGCCAGCAGTGAACAGGGACAGGGGTCTTCACCCCTCCACTTT; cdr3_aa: CASSEQGQGSSPLHF
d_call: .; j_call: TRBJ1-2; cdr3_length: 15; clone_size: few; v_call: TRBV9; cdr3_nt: TGTGCCAGCAGCGTAGGCGTCAGGACAACCTATGGCTACACCTTC; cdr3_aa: CASSVGVRTTYGYTF
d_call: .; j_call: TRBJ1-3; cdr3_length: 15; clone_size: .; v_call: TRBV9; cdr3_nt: TGTGCCAGCAGCGAGACAGTAGGCTCTGGAAACACCATATATTTT; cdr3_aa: CASSETVGSGNTIYF
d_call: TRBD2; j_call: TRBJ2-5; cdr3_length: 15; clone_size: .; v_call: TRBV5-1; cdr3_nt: TGCGCCAGCAGCTTGGGGGCCCAGCGGGGGGAGACCCAGTACTTC; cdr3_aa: CASSLGAQRGETQYF
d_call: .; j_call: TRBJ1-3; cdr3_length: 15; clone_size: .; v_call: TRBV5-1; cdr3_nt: TGCGCCAGCAGCTTGGGACATCCAACTGGAAACACCATATATTTT; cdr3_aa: CASSLGHPTGNTIYF
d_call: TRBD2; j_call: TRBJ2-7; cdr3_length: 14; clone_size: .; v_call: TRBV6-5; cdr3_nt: TGTGCCAGCAGCGCCCCGGGACTAGACCACGAGCAGTACTTC; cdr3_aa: CASSAPGLDHEQYF
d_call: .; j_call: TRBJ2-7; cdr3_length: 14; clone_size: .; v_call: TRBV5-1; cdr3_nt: TGCGCCAGCAGCTTAGACGGGGGCTCCTACGAGCAGTACTTC; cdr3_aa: CASSLDGGSYEQYF
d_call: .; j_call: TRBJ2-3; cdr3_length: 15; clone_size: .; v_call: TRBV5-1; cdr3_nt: TGCGCCAGCAGCTTGGGGGGCAGCCGCACAGATACGCAGTATTTT; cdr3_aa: CASSLGGSRTDTQYF
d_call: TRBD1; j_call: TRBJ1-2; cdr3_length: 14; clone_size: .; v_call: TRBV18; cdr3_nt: TGTGCCAGCTCGCCGCCGGGACAGATCGATGGCTACACCTTC; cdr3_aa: CASSPPGQIDGYTF
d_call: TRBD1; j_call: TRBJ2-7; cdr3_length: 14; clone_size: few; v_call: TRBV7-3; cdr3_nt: TGTGCCAGCAGCCGGGATGATCGAGGACAGGGCTTGAACTTC; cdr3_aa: CASSRDDRGQGLNF
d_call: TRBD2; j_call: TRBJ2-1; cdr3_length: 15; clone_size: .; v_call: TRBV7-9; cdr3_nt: TGTGCCAGCAGCTTAGGGACTAGCGAATACAATGAGCAGTTCTTC; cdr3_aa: CASSLGTSEYNEQFF
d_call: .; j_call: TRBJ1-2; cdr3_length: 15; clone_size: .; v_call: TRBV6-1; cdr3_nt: TGTGCCAGCAGTGAATCAGCAGGCACGACCTATGGCTACACCTTC; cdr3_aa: CASSESAGTTYGYTF
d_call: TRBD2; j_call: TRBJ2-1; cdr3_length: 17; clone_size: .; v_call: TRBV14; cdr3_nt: TGTGCCAGCAGCCAAGGCGGACTAGCGGGGGCCCGTAATGAGCAGTTCTTC; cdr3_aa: CASSQGGLAGARNEQFF
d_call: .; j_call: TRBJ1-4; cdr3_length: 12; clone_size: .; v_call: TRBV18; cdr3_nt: TGTGCCAGCTCACAATCTAAGGAAAAACTGTTTTTT; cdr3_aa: CASSQSKEKLFF
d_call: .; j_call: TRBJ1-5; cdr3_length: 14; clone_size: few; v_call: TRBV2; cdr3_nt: TGTGCCAGCAGTGCCGGGACAAACAATCAGCCCCAGCATTTT; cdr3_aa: CASSAGTNNQPQHF
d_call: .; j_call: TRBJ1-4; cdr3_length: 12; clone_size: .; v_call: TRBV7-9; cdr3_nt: TGTGCCAGCAGCCGTACAAATGAAAAACTGTTTTTT; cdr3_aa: CASSRTNEKLFF
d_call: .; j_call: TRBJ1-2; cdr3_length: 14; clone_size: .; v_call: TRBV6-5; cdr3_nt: TGTGCCAGCAGTCCGGCCAGGGGATCCTATGGCTACACCTTC; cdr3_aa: CASSPARGSYGYTF
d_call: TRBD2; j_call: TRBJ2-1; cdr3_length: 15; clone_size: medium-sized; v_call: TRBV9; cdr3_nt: TGTGCCAGCAGCGGAACTAGCGGGGACTACAATGAGCAGTTCTTC; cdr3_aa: CASSGTSGDYNEQFF
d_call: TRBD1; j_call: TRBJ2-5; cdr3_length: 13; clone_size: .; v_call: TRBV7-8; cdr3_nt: TGTGCCAGCAGCCCCGACAGGGCAGAGACCCAGTACTTC; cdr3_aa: CASSPDRAETQYF
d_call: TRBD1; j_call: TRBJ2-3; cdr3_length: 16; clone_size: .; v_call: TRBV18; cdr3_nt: TGTGCCAGCTCACCGTCATCCGGGACAGGCCCAGATACGCAGTATTTT; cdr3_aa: CASSPSSGTGPDTQYF
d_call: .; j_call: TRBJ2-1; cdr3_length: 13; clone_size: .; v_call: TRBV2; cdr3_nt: TGTGCCAGCATCGTCAAGCCCTACAATGAGCAGTTCTTC; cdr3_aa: CASIVKPYNEQFF
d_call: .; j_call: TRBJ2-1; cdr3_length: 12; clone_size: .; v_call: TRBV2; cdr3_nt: TGTGCCAGCAGAGTTAGCGTTAATGAGCAGTTCTTC; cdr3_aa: CASRVSVNEQFF
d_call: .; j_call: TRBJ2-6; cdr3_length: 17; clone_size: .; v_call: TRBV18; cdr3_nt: TGTGCCAGCTCACCACCGAGGCAGATCTCTGGGGCCAACGTCCTGACTTTC; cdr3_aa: CASSPPRQISGANVLTF
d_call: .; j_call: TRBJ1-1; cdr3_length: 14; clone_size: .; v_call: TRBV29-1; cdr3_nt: TGCAGCGTTTTTTGGGGACAAGTGAACACTGAAGCTTTCTTT; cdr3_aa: CSVFWGQVNTEAFF
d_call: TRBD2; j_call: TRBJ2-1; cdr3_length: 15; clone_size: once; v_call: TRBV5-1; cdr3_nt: TGCGCCAGCAGCTCTAGCGGGGGGGGATACAATGAGCAGTTCTTC; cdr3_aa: CASSSSGGGYNEQFF
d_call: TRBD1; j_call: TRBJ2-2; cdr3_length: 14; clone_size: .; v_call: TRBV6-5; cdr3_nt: TGTGCCAGCCACCAACAGGGGGCCACCGGGGAGCTGTTTTTT; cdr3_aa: CASHQQGATGELFF
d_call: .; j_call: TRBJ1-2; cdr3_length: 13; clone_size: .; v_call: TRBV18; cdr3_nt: TGTGCCAGCCTGCGGGCCACCACTGATGGCTACACCTTC; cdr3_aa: CASLRATTDGYTF
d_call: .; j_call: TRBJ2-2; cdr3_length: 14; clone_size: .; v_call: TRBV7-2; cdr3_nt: TGTGCCAGCACCATGTCCGGGAACACCGGGGAGCTGTTTTTT; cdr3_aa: CASTMSGNTGELFF
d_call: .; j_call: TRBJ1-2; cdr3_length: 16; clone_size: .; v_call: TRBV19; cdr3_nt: TGTGCCAGTAGTATAGACCCAGCGGGGGCTAACTATGGCTACACCTTC; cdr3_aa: CASSIDPAGANYGYTF
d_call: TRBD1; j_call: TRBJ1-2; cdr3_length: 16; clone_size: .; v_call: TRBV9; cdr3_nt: TGTGCCAGCAGCGAGGGGACAGGGTTTGGGAGCTATGGCTACACCTTC; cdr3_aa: CASSEGTGFGSYGYTF
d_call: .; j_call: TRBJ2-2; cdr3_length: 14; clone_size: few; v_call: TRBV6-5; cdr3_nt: TGTGCCAGCAGTTACTCACGGGGTCCCGGGGAGCTGTTTTTT; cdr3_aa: CASSYSRGPGELFF
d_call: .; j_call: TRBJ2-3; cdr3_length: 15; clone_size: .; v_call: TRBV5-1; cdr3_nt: TGCGCCAGCAGCTTGTGGGGGGACCTCACAGATACGCAGTATTTT; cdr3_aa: CASSLWGDLTDTQYF
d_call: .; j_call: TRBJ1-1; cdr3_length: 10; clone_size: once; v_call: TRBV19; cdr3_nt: TGTGCCAGCACCAGGGGTGAAGCTTTCTTT; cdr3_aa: CASTRGEAFF
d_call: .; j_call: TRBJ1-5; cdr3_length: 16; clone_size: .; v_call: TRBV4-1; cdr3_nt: TGCGCCAGCAGCCAATATCAGGTGGACTGGAATCAGCCCCAGCATTTT; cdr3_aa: CASSQYQVDWNQPQHF
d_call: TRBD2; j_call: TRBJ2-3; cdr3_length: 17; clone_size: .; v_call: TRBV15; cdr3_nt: TGTGCCACCAGCAGAGGGACGAGCGGGGGGGCCACAGATACGCAGTATTTT; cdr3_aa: CATSRGTSGGATDTQYF
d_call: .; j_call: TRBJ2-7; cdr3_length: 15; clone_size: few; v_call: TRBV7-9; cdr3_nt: TGTGCCAGCAGCTTAGGGTTGTACAGCCGCTACGAGCAGTACTTC; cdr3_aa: CASSLGLYSRYEQYF
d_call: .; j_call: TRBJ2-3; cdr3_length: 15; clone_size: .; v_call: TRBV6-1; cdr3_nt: TGTGCCAGCAGTGAACAGCGGGCTAGCACAGATACGCAGTATTTT; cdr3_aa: CASSEQRASTDTQYF
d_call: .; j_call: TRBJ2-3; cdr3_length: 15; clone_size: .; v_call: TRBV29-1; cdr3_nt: TGCAGCGTCATTAGCGGACGCCCTAGCACAGATACGCAGTATTTT; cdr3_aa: CSVISGRPSTDTQYF
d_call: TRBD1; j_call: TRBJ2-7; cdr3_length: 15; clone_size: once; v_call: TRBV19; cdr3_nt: TGTGCCAGTAGTATCGGCACAGGGGGCTCCTACGAGCAGTACTTC; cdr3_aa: CASSIGTGGSYEQYF